Detailed here is one T cell receptor (beta chain). The CDR3 contains 14 residues. V was trimmed by 10 bases and J by 0 bases, leaving 15 bases between them. Germline V gene sequence: CDR1 MNHNY, CDR2 SVGAGI (reference sequence). The sample comes from a study of radiation and T cells in renal cell carcinoma. The protocol was immunoSEQ multiplex PCR, while the TCRdb copy is restricted to in-frame clones and leaves out a portion. The table shows 150,000 or so clones, with about 87% occurring only once. The time point is: blood 4 weeks post-SBRT, at nephrectomy. This sample's treatment: 15 Gy SBRT to primary tumor, nephrectomy 4 weeks later. Nephrectomy followed 15 Gy stereotactic body radiation by 4 weeks.

This TCR came from a woman aged 50 to 60 with renal cell carcinoma. Sequencing was performed on blood, taken from a patient whose treatment included radiotherapy and nephrectomy. The chain combines TRBV6-6 with TRBJ1-1, with D possibly TRBD1 on 6 matching bases. The CDR3 here is CATYRGQLNTEAFF. The CDR3 coding sequence is TGTGCCACTTACCGGGGACAATTGAACACTGAAGCTTTCTTT.